This T cell receptor beta chain was profiled in a study of blood T cell repertoires in COVID-19. Study information: PBMCs, B-cell-depleted T cells, or T cells were the source of the cDNA or gDNA that made up the material.

Under the authors' procedure: Using reference gene primer amplification, nucleated cell counts were estimated. Sequenced by immunoSEQ multiplex PCR; TCRdb stores in-frame clones only, minus some. The V and J calls and clone size are taken from that table; D and trimming were inferred from the DNA. The sample lists 250,000 to 300,000 clones, 82% occurring once. Per the germline V gene, CDR1 is LGHNA and CDR2 is YNFKEQ. The length of the CDR3 is 16 residues. V was trimmed by 3 bases and J by 7 bases, leaving 18 bases between them. The V call is TRBV4-2, the J call TRBJ1-4; a weak D match, TRBD1 (5 bases). The specimen was peripheral blood. The clonotype originates from a woman aged 18-30 years with acute or convalescent COVID-19. The CDR3 reads CASSQDAAGPGEKLFF. CDR3 nucleotide sequence: TGTGCCAGCAGCCAGGACGCCGCGGGGCCGGGTGAAAAACTGTTTTTT.